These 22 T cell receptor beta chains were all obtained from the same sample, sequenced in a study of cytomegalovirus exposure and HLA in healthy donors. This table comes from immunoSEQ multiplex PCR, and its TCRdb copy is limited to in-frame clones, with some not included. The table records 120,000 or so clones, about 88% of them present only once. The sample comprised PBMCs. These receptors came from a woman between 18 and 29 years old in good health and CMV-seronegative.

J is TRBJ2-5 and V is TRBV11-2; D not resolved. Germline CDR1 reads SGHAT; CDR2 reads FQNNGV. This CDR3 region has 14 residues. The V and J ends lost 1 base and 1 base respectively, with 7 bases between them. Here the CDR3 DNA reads TGTGCCAGCAGCTTAGGATACACCCAAGAGACCCAGTACTTC. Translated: CASSLGYTQETQYF.

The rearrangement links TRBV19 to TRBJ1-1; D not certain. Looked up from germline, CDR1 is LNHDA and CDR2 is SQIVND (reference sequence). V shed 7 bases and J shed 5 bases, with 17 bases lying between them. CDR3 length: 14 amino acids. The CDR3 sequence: CASTPSGPGTEAFF. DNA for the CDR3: TGTGCCAGTACCCCTTCAGGTCCGGGGACTGAAGCTTTCTTT.

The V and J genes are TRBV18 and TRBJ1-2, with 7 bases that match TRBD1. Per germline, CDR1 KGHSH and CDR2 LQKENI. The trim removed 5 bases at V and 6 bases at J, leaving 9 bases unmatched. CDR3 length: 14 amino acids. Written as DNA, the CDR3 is TGTGCCAGCTCAGCGACAGGGAAAGTGAATGGCTACACCTTC. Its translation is CASSATGKVNGYTF.

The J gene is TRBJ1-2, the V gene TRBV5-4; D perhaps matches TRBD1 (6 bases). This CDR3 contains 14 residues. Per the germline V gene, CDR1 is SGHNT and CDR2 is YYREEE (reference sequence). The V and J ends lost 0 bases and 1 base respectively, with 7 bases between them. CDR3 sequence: CASSLVQGNYGYTF. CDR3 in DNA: TGTGCCAGCAGCTTGGTACAGGGTAACTATGGCTACACCTTC.

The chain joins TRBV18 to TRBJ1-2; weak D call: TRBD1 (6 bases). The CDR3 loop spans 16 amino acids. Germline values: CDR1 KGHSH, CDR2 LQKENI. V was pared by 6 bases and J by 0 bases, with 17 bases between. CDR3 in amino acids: CASSPQGQTANYGYTF. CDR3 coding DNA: TGTGCCAGCTCGCCTCAAGGACAGACCGCTAACTATGGCTACACCTTC.

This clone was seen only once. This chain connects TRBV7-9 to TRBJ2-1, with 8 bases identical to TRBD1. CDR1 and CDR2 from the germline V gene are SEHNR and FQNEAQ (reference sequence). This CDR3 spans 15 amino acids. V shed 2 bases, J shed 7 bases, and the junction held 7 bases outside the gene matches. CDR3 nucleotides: TGTGCCAGCAGCTTAACTCAGGGGGCTTGGAATGAGCAGTTCTTC. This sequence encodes CASSLTQGAWNEQFF.

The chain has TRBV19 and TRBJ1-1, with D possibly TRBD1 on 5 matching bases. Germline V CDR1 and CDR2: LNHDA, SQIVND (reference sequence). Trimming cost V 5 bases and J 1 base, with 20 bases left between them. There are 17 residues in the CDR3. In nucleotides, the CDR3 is TGTGCCAGTAGTGCCTATGGCCGGTGGCAGGGGAACACTGAAGCTTTCTTT. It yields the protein CASSAYGRWQGNTEAFF.

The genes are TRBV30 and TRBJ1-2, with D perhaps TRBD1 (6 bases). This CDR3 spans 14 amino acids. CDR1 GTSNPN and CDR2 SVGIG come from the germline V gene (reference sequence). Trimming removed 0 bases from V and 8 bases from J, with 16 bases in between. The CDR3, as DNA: TGTGCCTGGAGTGTACATTTGGGGGGGCGCGGCTACACCTTC. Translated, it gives CAWSVHLGGRGYTF.

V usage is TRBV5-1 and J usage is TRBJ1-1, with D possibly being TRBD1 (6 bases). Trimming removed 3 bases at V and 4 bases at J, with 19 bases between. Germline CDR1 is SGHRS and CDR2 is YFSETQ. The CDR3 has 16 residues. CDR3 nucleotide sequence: TGCGCCAGCAGCTCTACAGGGTTGGGTTTGGTCACTGAAGCTTTCTTT. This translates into CASSSTGLGLVTEAFF.

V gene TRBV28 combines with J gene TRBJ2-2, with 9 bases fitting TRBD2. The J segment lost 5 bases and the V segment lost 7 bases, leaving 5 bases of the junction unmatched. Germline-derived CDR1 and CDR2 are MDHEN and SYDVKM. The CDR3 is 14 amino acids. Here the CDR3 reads CASTAGGPTGELFF. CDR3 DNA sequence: TGTGCCAGCACAGCGGGGGGACCTACCGGGGAGCTGTTTTTT.

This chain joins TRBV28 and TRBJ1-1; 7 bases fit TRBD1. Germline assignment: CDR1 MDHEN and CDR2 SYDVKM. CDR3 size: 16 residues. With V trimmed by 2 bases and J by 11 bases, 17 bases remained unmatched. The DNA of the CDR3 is TGTGCCAGCAGTTTAACCGCCCCCGCCAGGGGGATAGGCGCTTTCTTT. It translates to CASSLTAPARGIGAFF.

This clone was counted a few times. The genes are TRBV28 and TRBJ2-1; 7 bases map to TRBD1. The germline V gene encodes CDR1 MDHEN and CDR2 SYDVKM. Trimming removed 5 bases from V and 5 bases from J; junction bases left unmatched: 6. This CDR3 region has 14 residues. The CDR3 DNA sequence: TGTGCCAGCAGTCTCTACAGGGGAGACAATGAGCAGTTCTTC. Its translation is CASSLYRGDNEQFF. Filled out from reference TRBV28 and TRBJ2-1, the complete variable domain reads DVKVTQSSRYLVKRTGEKVFLECVQDMDHENMFWYRQDPGLGLRLIYFSYDVKMKEKGDIPEGYSVSREKKERFSLILESASTNQTSMYLCASSLYRGDNEQFFGPGTRLTVL.

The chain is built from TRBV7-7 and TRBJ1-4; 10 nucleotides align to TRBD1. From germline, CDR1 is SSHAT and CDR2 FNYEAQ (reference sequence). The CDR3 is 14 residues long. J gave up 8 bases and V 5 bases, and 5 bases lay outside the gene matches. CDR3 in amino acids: CASSRGTGVEKLFF. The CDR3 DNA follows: TGTGCCAGCAGCCGTGGGACAGGGGTGGAAAAACTGTTTTTT.

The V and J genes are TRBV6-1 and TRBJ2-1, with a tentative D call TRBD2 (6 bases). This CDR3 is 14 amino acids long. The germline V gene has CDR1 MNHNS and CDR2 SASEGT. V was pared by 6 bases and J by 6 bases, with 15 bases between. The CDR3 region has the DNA TGTGCCAGCAGCCCGGGAGATGAGGGCAATGAGCAGTTCTTC. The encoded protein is CASSPGDEGNEQFF.

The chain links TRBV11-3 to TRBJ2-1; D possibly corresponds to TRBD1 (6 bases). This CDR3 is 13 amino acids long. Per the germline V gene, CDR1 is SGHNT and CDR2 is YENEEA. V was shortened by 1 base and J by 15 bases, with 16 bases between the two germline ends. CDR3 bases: TGTGCCAGCAGCTTAGTAAACAGGGCGAGGACGTTCTTC. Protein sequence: CASSLVNRARTFF.

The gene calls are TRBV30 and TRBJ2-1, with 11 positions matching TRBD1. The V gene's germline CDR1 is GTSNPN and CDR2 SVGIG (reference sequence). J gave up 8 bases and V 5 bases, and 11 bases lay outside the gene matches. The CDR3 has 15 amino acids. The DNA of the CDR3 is TGTGCCTGGTTTGAACTGGGACAGGGGGTCTATGAGCAGTTCTTC. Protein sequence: CAWFELGQGVYEQFF. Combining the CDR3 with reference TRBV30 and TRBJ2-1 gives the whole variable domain SQTIHQWPATLVQPVGSPLSLECTVEGTSNPNLYWYRQAAGRGLQLLFYSVGIGQISSEVPQNLSASRPQDRQFILSSKKLLLSDSGFYLCAWFELGQGVYEQFFGPGTRLTVL.

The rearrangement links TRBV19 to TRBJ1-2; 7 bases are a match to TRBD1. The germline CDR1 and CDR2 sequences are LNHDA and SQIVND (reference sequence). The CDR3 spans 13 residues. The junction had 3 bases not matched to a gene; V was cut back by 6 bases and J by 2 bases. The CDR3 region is CASRTGVNYGYTF. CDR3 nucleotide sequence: TGTGCCAGTAGAACAGGGGTGAACTATGGCTACACCTTC.

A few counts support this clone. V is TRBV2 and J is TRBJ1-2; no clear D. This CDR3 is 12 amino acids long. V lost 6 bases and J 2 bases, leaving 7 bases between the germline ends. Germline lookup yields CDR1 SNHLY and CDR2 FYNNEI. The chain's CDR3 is CASRTENYGYTF. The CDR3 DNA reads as TGTGCCAGCAGGACTGAAAACTATGGCTACACCTTC.

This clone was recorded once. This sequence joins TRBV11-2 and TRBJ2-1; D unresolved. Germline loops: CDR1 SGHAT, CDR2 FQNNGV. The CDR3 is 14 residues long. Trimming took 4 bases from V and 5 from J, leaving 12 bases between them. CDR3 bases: TGTGCCAGCAGCTCACCCCCTCAGGACAATGAGCAGTTCTTC. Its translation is CASSSPPQDNEQFF. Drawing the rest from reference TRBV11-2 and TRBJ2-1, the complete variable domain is EAGVAQSPRYKIIEKRQSVAFWCNPISGHATLYWYQQILGQGPKLLIQFQNNGVVDDSQLPKDRFSAERLKGVDSTLKIQPAKLEDSAVYLCASSSPPQDNEQFFGPGTRLTVL.

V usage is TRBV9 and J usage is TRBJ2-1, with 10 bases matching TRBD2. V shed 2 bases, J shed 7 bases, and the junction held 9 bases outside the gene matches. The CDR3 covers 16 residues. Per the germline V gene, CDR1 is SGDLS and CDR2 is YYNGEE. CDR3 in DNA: TGTGCCAGCAGCGTCGCCGCTAGCGGGAGTATAAATGAGCAGTTCTTC. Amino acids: CASSVAASGSINEQFF.

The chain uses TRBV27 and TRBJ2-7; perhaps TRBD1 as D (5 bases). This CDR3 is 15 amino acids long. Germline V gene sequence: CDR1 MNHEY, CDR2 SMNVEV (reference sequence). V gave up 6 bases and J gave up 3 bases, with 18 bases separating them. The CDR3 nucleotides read TGTGCCAGCAGGGGTCAGGGTCCTAAGGGCTACGAGCAGTACTTC. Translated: CASRGQGPKGYEQYF.

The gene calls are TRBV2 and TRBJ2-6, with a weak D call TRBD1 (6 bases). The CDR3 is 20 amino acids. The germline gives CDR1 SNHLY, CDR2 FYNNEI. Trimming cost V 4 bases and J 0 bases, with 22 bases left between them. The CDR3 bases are TGTGCCAGCAGTGTTTCCTCAACAGGGAATGTACTCTCTGGGGCCAACGTCCTGACTTTC. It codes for CASSVSSTGNVLSGANVLTF.